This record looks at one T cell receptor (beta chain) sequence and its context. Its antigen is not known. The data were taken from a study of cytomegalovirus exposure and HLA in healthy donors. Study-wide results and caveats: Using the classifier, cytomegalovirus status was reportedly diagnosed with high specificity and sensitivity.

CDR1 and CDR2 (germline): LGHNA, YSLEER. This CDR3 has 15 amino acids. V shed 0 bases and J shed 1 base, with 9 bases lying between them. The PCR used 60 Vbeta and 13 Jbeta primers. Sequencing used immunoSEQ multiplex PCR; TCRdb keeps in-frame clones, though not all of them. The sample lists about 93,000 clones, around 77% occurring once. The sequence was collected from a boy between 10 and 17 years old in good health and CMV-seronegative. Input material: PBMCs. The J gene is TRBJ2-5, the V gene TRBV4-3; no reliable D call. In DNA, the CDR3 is TGCGCCAGCAGCCAAGATCGGGTAGGCCAAGAGACCCAGTACTTC. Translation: CASSQDRVGQETQYF.